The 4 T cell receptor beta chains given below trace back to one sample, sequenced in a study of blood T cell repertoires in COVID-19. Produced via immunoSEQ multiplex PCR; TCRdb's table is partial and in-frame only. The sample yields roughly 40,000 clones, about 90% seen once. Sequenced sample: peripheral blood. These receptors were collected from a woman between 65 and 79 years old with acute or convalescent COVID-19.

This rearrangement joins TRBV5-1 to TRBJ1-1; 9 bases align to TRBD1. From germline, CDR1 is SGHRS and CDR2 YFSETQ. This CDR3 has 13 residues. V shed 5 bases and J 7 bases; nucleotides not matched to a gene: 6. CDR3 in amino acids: CASRRDREDEAFF. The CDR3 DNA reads TGCGCCAGCAGGCGGGACAGGGAAGATGAAGCTTTCTTT.

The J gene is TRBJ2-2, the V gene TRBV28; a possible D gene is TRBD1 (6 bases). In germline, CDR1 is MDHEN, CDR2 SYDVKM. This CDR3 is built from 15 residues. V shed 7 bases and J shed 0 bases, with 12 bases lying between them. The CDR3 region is CASTRTASNTGELFF. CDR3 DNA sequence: TGTGCCAGCACCCGGACAGCCTCGAACACCGGGGAGCTGTTTTTT. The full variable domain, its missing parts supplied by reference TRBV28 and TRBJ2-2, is DVKVTQSSRYLVKRTGEKVFLECVQDMDHENMFWYRQDPGLGLRLIYFSYDVKMKEKGDIPEGYSVSREKKERFSLILESASTNQTSMYLCASTRTASNTGELFFGEGSRLTVL.

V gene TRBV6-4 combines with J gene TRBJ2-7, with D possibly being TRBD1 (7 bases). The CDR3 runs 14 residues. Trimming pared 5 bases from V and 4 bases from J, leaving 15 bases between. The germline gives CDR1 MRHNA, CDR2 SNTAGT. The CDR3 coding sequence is TGTGCCAGCAGTCCAGGGGGGCTTCCTTACGAGCAGTACGTC. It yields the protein CASSPGGLPYEQYV.

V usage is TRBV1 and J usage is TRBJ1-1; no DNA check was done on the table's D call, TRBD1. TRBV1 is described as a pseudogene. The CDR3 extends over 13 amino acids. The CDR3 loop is CTSSQDRGTEAFF. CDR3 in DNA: TGCACCAGCAGCCAAGACAGGGGCACTGAAGCTTTCTTT.